The sequence of this T cell receptor (beta chain) was determined in a study of human T cells and chemical hapten exposure. Whole-study results and caveats: Expanded TCR sets contained significantly more large CDR3 similarity clusters than controls.

The germline V gene has CDR1 DFQATT and CDR2 SNEGSKA (reference sequence). The CDR3 has 12 residues. The trim removed 7 bases at V and 2 bases at J, leaving 3 bases unmatched. The study used a library that attached unique molecular identifiers to individual cDNA molecules. TCRdb re-derived calls from the RACE reads in MiXCR, one entry per CDR3 protein. The data contain a few hundred thousand distinct CDR3 sequences, about 6% of them singletons. This sample's time point: patch test 2, 6 weeks after DPC sensitization. Documented treatment: therapeutic diphenylcyclopropenone sensitization with weekly scalp DPC. This clonotype has a count of ten or more. Its antigen is as yet unknown.

The clonotype originates from a woman under 30 with alopecia areata. Some clones in this sample may be carry-over from other donors' samples. The sample was whole blood, taken in connection with sensitization to the hapten diphenylcyclopropenone (DPC). V is TRBV20-1 and J is TRBJ2-5; 8 bases line up with TRBD1. CDR3 protein: CSGNRGQETQYF. CDR3 bases: TGCAGTGGGAACAGGGGGCAAGAGACCCAGTACTTC.